This T cell receptor beta chain was obtained from a study of T-cell memory formation after mild COVID-19. The overall study: Largely, the TCR clusters proved donor specific. Study-wide results and limits: Balance between CD4 and CD8 was seen in clones contracting day 15 to 85, and a CD4+ lean was seen in later expanders. Prior to infection, memory already included some responding clones, suggesting cross-reactive memory joined.

This CDR3 contains 15 residues. With V trimmed by 5 bases and J by 5 bases, 9 bases remained unmatched. The germline CDR1 and CDR2 sequences are SNHLY and FYNNEI. Sample barcodes and UMIs were carried by the TCR alpha and TCR beta cDNA libraries that 5'RACE generated with constant-segment primers. TCRdb itself ran the 5' RACE reads through MiXCR, one entry per CDR3 protein. The data show roughly 560,000 distinct CDR3 sequences, around 21% seen once. This clonotype was counted a single time. The antigen is undetermined. The chain recombines TRBV2 with TRBJ1-2, with 9 bases aligning to TRBD1. This sequence originates from an adult woman who had mild COVID-19 (a few samples of this study predate the infection). Cell type and time point are not known. The sequencing input was PBMCs or a T cell subset sorted from them (not recorded which). CDR3 amino acids: CASSLLGQGTYGYTF. In DNA, the CDR3 is TGTGCCAGCAGTCTCCTGGGACAGGGCACATATGGCTACACCTTC.